The TCR beta chain under discussion was sequenced for a study of blood T cell repertoires in COVID-19. Authors' analysis steps: Amplification from reference gene primers served as the basis for estimated nucleated cell counts. Assay used: immunoSEQ multiplex PCR; TCRdb lists only in-frame clones, some missing. The DNA gave D and trimming, while V, J and clone size come from that table. The table records over 200,000 clones, about 73% of them present only once. The V and J ends lost 6 bases and 2 bases respectively, with 8 bases between them. CDR3 length: 13 amino acids. CDR1 SNHLY and CDR2 FYNNEI come from the germline V gene.

This TCR was sampled from a woman aged 80 or older with acute or convalescent COVID-19. V gene TRBV2 combines with J gene TRBJ1-5; D gene ambiguous. Material for sequencing was peripheral blood. CDR3: CASRMSGNQPQHF. The CDR3 DNA follows: TGTGCCAGCAGAATGTCAGGCAATCAGCCCCAGCATTTT.